This TCR beta chain was recorded in a study of graft-versus-host responses after intestinal transplantation. Sequencing was performed with immunoSEQ multiplex PCR; in TCRdb, only in-frame clones are kept and a portion is missing. The table includes about 50,000 clones, 70% to 85% detected once. Trimming took 6 bases from V and 7 from J, leaving 15 bases between them. The CDR3 consists of 13 residues. Germline V lookup: CDR1 MNHNS, CDR2 SASEGT. With regard to this clone: The antigen is not known.

Regarding the study as a whole: High graft-versus-host to host-versus-graft clonal ratios were found in allografts of patients who had graft-donor T cell macrochimerism. Circulating GvH clone levels at their peak were associated with HvG declines (early post-transplant).

This clonotype was sampled from a human donor who was the organ donor for an intestinal transplant. The chain uses TRBV6-1 and TRBJ1-1; D might be TRBD1 (5 bases). Sequenced material: unstimulated CD4+ T cells sorted from spleen or lymph node cells, taken before transplant. The CDR3 here is CASRFLGGYEAFF. As DNA, the CDR3 is TGTGCCAGCAGATTTCTGGGGGGGTATGAAGCTTTCTTT.